This section outlines one TCR beta chain sequence together with its context. What it binds is unknown. This entry is derived from a study of glioma-infiltrating T cells. Study-wide points: Above-expected tissue-blood divergence occurred in all gliomas, most in low-grade ones. Very few CDR3 sequences were shared between tissue and blood.

The iRepertoire nested amplicon-rescue multiplex PCR amplified TCR alpha and beta CDR3s from RNA. One-step reverse transcription and amplification started from approximately 100-400 ng of tissue mRNA or PBMC total RNA. MiXCR was run by TCRdb on the multiplex PCR reads, yielding one entry per CDR3 protein. The sample contains around 190,000 distinct CDR3 sequences, roughly 32% of which appear only once. The CDR3 length is 14 residues. Germline V gene lookup returns CDR1 LGHDT and CDR2 YNNKEL (reference sequence). Trimming pared 3 bases from V and 7 bases from J, leaving 13 bases between. The chain combines TRBV3-1 with TRBJ2-1; D is unresolved. Sequences were obtained from glioma tissue, nonneoplastic brain tissue, or PBMCs (not recorded which). The origin of this receptor is a human donor with low-grade glioma or glioblastoma, undergoing nonglioma brain surgery, or in good health (not recorded which). CDR3 bases: TGTGCCAGCAGCCAGGAGACACGGCTGAATGAGCAGTTCTTC. This sequence encodes CASSQETRLNEQFF.